The 25 T cell receptor beta chains given below trace back to one sample, sequenced in a study of T cell responses to AZD1222 COVID-19 vaccine (dated by TCRdb to 2020 to 2022). Libraries came from the immunoSEQ multiplex PCR assay. TCRdb holds this immuneACCESS table with in-frame rearrangements only. Some clones are missing; in checked studies, unresolved V genes explain under half, and the rest has no known cause. The sample table records roughly 170,000 clones; approximately 93% of these occur just once. The leading ten clones occupy approximately 1% of the sample. The time point label, as the study defines it: baseline before first vaccination. Sequences were derived from peripheral blood, sampled on day 0 of AZD1222 vaccination. These TCRs come from an adult in good health.

This rearrangement joins TRBV28 to TRBJ2-7; 8 bases align to TRBD2. The trim removed 6 bases at V and 2 bases at J, leaving 6 bases unmatched. The germline V gene has CDR1 MDHEN and CDR2 SYDVKM. The CDR3 is 14 amino acids. The DNA for the CDR3 is TGTGCCAGCAGCCGCGGGGGGTCGACCTACGAGCAGTACTTC. It specifies CASSRGGSTYEQYF.

The V call is TRBV6-6, the J call TRBJ1-2; TRBD1 agrees at 10 bases. Trimming at V came to 5 bases and at J to 4 bases, leaving 13 bases not matched to a gene. The CDR3 has 17 amino acids. Germline values: CDR1 MNHNY, CDR2 SVGAGI (reference sequence). The CDR3 reads CASSRYSGTGAPYGYTF. The CDR3 DNA reads TGTGCCAGCAGTCGTTATTCCGGGACAGGGGCCCCCTATGGCTACACCTTC.

The chain recombines TRBV4-1 with TRBJ1-5; D unclear. There are 14 residues in the CDR3. Trimming left V 1 base short and J 6 bases short, with 10 bases between. CDR1 is MGHRA and CDR2 is YSYEKL in the germline V gene. CDR3 DNA: TGCGCCAGCAGCCAAGTAGTCCTCGGTCAGCCCCAGCATTTT. Translating it yields CASSQVVLGQPQHF.

The chain employs TRBV19 and TRBJ2-7; D is undetermined. Looked up from germline, CDR1 is LNHDA and CDR2 is SQIVND (reference sequence). V lost 7 bases to trimming and J lost 2 bases, with 12 bases between them. The CDR3 consists of 13 residues. For the CDR3, the DNA is TGTGCCAGTACCCCGGGCCCAGCCTACGAGCAGTACTTC. Its protein is CASTPGPAYEQYF.

V gene TRBV6-4 combines with J gene TRBJ1-4; D call uncertain. Per germline, CDR1 MRHNA and CDR2 SNTAGT. This CDR3 has 17 residues. Trimming stripped 3 bases from V and 4 bases from J, with 18 bases between. The CDR3 nucleotides read TGTGCCAGCAGTGATAGGGCAGATTCTGAAGGTAATGAAAAACTGTTTTTT. As protein: CASSDRADSEGNEKLFF.

This chain uses TRBV6-4 with TRBJ2-2; D call uncertain. With 5 bases removed from V and 0 bases from J, the gap between germline ends came to 7 bases. Germline assignment: CDR1 MRHNA and CDR2 SNTAGT. CDR3 length equals 14 residues. CDR3 sequence: CASSRAPNTGELFF. The CDR3 DNA sequence: TGTGCCAGCAGTCGGGCCCCGAACACCGGGGAGCTGTTTTTT.

V and J are TRBV5-6 and TRBJ1-2; maybe TRBD1 (5 bases). Germline CDR1 and CDR2: SGHDT and YYEEEE. The CDR3 is 15 residues long. Trimming stripped 1 base from V and 5 bases from J, with 15 bases between. CDR3 sequence reads: CASSLPTATRYGYTF. CDR3 DNA: TGTGCCAGCAGCTTGCCGACAGCCACACGGTATGGCTACACCTTC.

The chain joins TRBV7-2 to TRBJ1-2, with 9 bases lining up with TRBD1. The CDR3 covers 14 residues. J was trimmed by 6 bases and V by 1 base; bases with no gene match: 3. Germline V gene lookup returns CDR1 SGHTA and CDR2 FQGNSA. CDR3 residues: CASSLVQGADGYTF. The DNA of the CDR3 is TGTGCCAGCAGCTTAGTACAGGGGGCGGATGGCTACACCTTC.

Here the CDR3 DNA reads TGCAGCGTTGACTCACAGGGGAACACTGAAGCTTTCTTT. Its translation: CSVDSQGNTEAFF. J is TRBJ1-1 and V is TRBV29-1, with D possibly being TRBD1 (6 bases). The CDR3 consists of 13 residues. Germline V CDR1 and CDR2: SQVTM, ANQGSEA. With 3 bases removed from V and 1 base from J, the gap between germline ends came to 9 bases.

Only a few counts were recorded for this clone. This sequence joins TRBV27 and TRBJ1-4; D gene ambiguous. The CDR3 spans 14 residues. The germline gives CDR1 MNHEY, CDR2 SMNVEV (reference sequence). The V gene lost 4 bases and the J gene lost 6 bases, with 12 bases spanning the gap. CDR3 amino acids: CASSSWAGDEKLFF. DNA for the CDR3: TGTGCCAGCAGTTCTTGGGCGGGTGATGAAAAACTGTTTTTT. The variable domain in full, with the rest retrieved from reference TRBV27 and TRBJ1-4, is EAQVTQNPRYLITVTGKKLTVTCSQNMNHEYMSWYRQDPGLGLRQIYYSMNVEVTDKGDVPEGYKVSRKEKRNFPLILESPSPNQTSLYFCASSSWAGDEKLFFGSGTQLSVL.

The chain couples TRBV7-2 to TRBJ2-5, with TRBD2 matching over 15 bases. The V segment lost 5 bases and the J segment 3 bases; nucleotides outside the gene matches: 7. The germline V gene encodes CDR1 SGHTA and CDR2 FQGNSA. CDR3 length: 17 residues. CDR3 sequence reads: CASSALGLAGGEETQYF. CDR3 DNA sequence: TGTGCCAGCAGCGCCTTAGGACTAGCGGGGGGGGAAGAGACCCAGTACTTC.

V usage is TRBV5-1 and J usage is TRBJ2-5, with D tentatively TRBD2 (6 bases). V was pared by 3 bases and J by 1 base, with 10 bases between. CDR1 is SGHRS and CDR2 is YFSETQ in the germline V gene. This CDR3 has 14 residues. The CDR3 region is CASSSGLPQETQYF. DNA of the CDR3: TGCGCCAGCAGCTCAGGACTACCCCAAGAGACCCAGTACTTC. Looking up the rest from reference TRBV5-1 and TRBJ2-5 gives the full variable domain: KAGVTQTPRYLIKTRGQQVTLSCSPISGHRSVSWYQQTPGQGLQFLFEYFSETQRNKGNFPGRFSGRQFSNSRSEMNVSTLELGDSALYLCASSSGLPQETQYFGPGTRLLVL.

This chain uses TRBV6-2 or TRBV6-3 with TRBJ2-7; D is possibly TRBD2 (6 bases). V was cut by 4 bases and J by 6 bases, with 13 bases left in between. Germline V lookup: CDR1 MNHEY, CDR2 SVGEGT. The CDR3 has 13 residues. The CDR3 here is CASSWIGGSEQYF. CDR3 DNA: TGTGCCAGCAGTTGGATTGGAGGGTCCGAGCAGTACTTC.

The J gene is TRBJ1-3, the V gene TRBV6-5; D is ambiguous. CDR1 and CDR2 (germline): MNHEY, SVGAGI. The V end was cut by 0 bases, the J end by 6 bases, with 9 bases between. The CDR3 is made up of 14 amino acids. CDR3 loop: CASSYSFGVNTIYF. The CDR3 region has the DNA TGTGCCAGCAGTTACTCCTTCGGGGTAAACACCATATATTTT.

The genes are TRBV7-2 and TRBJ1-2, with 9 nucleotides matching TRBD1. The length of the CDR3 is 17 residues. Germline-derived CDR1 and CDR2 are SGHTA and FQGNSA. With V trimmed by 0 bases and J by 1 base, 6 bases remained unmatched. For the CDR3, the DNA is TGTGCCAGCAGCTTAGCCTCCACAGGGGGCGGTAACTATGGCTACACCTTC. It is translated as CASSLASTGGGNYGYTF.

The chain carries TRBV6-6 and TRBJ2-7, with a weak D call TRBD1 (5 bases). Germline-derived CDR1 and CDR2 are MNHNY and SVGAGI (reference sequence). Between the trimmed V and J ends, which lost 0 bases and 2 bases, there was a span of 14 bases. The CDR3 extends over 16 amino acids. The CDR3 bases are TGTGCCAGCAGTTACTCCCTCTTAGACAGAACCTACGAGCAGTACTTC. It yields the protein CASSYSLLDRTYEQYF.

The chain is built from TRBV4-3 and TRBJ1-1; D unresolved. This CDR3 has 15 residues. Germline CDR1 and CDR2: LGHNA and YSLEER. V was clipped by 1 base and J by 3 bases, with 12 bases between them. CDR3 sequence (DNA): TGCGCCAGCAGCCAAGTTCCGGGCTCATACACTGAAGCTTTCTTT. Translating it yields CASSQVPGSYTEAFF.

The chain joins TRBV12-5 to TRBJ1-6; possible D gene TRBD1, 6 bases. With 0 bases removed from V and 9 bases from J, the gap between germline ends came to 15 bases. The CDR3 is 16 amino acids. In germline, CDR1 is LGHNT, CDR2 FRNRAP. The CDR3 coding sequence is TGTGCTAGTGGTTTGGTCTTGGGGGGCGACCCTTCACCCCTCCACTTT. Encoded protein: CASGLVLGGDPSPLHF.

The J gene is TRBJ1-6, the V gene TRBV2; D is ambiguous. Trimming stripped 4 bases from V and 7 bases from J, with 14 bases between. The CDR3 is made up of 15 amino acids. Looked up from germline, CDR1 is SNHLY and CDR2 is FYNNEI. The CDR3 here is CASSGLQSSNSPLHF. As DNA, the CDR3 is TGTGCCAGCAGTGGACTACAGTCATCGAATTCACCCCTCCACTTT.

The genes are TRBV13 and TRBJ2-1; possibly TRBD2 for D (6 bases). Trimming cost V 5 bases and J 8 bases, with 19 bases left between them. Germline loops: CDR1 PRHDT, CDR2 FYEKMQ (reference sequence). This CDR3 contains 15 residues. DNA for the CDR3: TGTGCCAGCAGCCGGGACTTTAGCACGGTGTATGAGCAGTTCTTC. It encodes CASSRDFSTVYEQFF.

This clone was seen once. The chain has TRBV5-6 and TRBJ1-1; D not certain. V lost 0 bases and J 1 base, leaving 7 bases between the germline ends. Germline V gene lookup returns CDR1 SGHDT and CDR2 YYEEEE. This CDR3 comprises 14 residues. The CDR3 DNA reads as TGTGCCAGCAGCTTGGATTTGGGGAACACTGAAGCTTTCTTT. It specifies CASSLDLGNTEAFF.

The V and J genes are TRBV12-5 and TRBJ1-2; D possibly corresponds to TRBD1 (5 bases). V lost 4 bases to trimming and J lost 5 bases, with 17 bases between them. The length of the CDR3 is 15 residues. The germline V gene encodes CDR1 LGHNT and CDR2 FRNRAP. The CDR3 loop reads CASGSTSGTLYGYTF. The CDR3 DNA follows: TGTGCTAGTGGTTCAACCTCCGGGACTTTATATGGCTACACCTTC.

J is TRBJ2-3 and V is TRBV27; D is perhaps TRBD1 (6 bases). V was clipped by 8 bases and J by 0 bases, with 21 bases between them. The CDR3 spans 17 residues. CDR1 and CDR2 (germline): MNHEY, SMNVEV (reference sequence). The CDR3 spells CASSHRTGLASTDTQYF. CDR3 sequence (DNA): TGTGCCAGCTCCCATCGTACAGGGCTGGCCAGCACAGATACGCAGTATTTT.

This clone was seen just once. The chain combines TRBV5-4 with TRBJ2-3; D remains unclear. Looked up from germline, CDR1 is SGHNT and CDR2 is YYREEE (reference sequence). This CDR3 region has 12 residues. Trimming left V 3 bases short and J 2 bases short, with 4 bases between. The CDR3 is CASSYYTDTQYF. CDR3 nucleotide sequence: TGTGCCAGCAGCTATTACACAGATACGCAGTATTTT.

The gene calls are TRBV5-4 and TRBJ2-7; D possibly uses TRBD1 or TRBD2 (5 bases each). This CDR3 spans 14 amino acids. Trimming shortened V by 3 bases and J by 6 bases, and 16 bases separated the two germline ends. Per the germline V gene, CDR1 is SGHNT and CDR2 is YYREEE (reference sequence). In DNA form, the CDR3 reads TGTGCCAGCAGCTCGATCGTGGGTGGGGGCGAGCAGTACTTC. It specifies CASSSIVGGGEQYF.